A selection of T cell receptor beta chains follows, all from one sample in a study of blood T cell repertoires in COVID-19. The repertoire was sequenced with immunoSEQ multiplex PCR; TCRdb's copy has only in-frame clones and lacks some. The data show some 250,000 clones, with approximately 86% seen just once and about 2.9% held by the top ten. The sequencing sample was made of peripheral blood. All receptors come from a woman in her thirties who had recovered from COVID-19. Each CDR3 is given with its conserved first and last residue. A D gene is named only where the DNA matches it firmly. Clone size is shown for a subset of rows, as once, few, many or a class of expanded clone.

V gene: TRBV3-1/TRBV3-2
D gene: TRBD1
clone size: .
J gene: TRBJ2-7
CDR3 DNA: TGTGCCAGCAGCCCGGGACAGGTACATTACTACGAGCAGTACTTC
CDR3 protein: CASSPGQVHYYEQYF

V gene: TRBV5-4
D gene: TRBD1
clone size: few
J gene: TRBJ1-4
CDR3 DNA: TGTGCCAGCAGCCAGACAGGGATGGATGAAAAACTGTTTTTT
CDR3 protein: CASSQTGMDEKLFF

V gene: TRBV5-4
D gene: .
clone size: .
J gene: TRBJ2-2
CDR3 DNA: TGTGCCAGCAGCCCCGGGGATCAAACCGGGGAGCTGTTTTTT
CDR3 protein: CASSPGDQTGELFF

V gene: TRBV9
D gene: TRBD1
clone size: .
J gene: TRBJ1-1
CDR3 DNA: TGTGCCAGCAGCGTAGGACAGGGTTGGACTGAAGCTTTCTTT
CDR3 protein: CASSVGQGWTEAFF

V gene: TRBV7-9
D gene: .
clone size: .
J gene: TRBJ1-2
CDR3 DNA: TGTGCCAGCAGCCCCCACGATGACTCCTATGGCTACACCTTC
CDR3 protein: CASSPHDDSYGYTF

V gene: TRBV5-5
D gene: .
clone size: .
J gene: TRBJ2-1
CDR3 DNA: TGTGCCAGCAGCCCGAGGGCGGATAGGAATGAGCAGTTCTTC
CDR3 protein: CASSPRADRNEQFF

V gene: TRBV5-6
D gene: .
clone size: .
J gene: TRBJ1-1
CDR3 DNA: TGTGCCAGCACCTCCGGGACACAACCTTGGGGCACTGAAGCTTTCTTT
CDR3 protein: CASTSGTQPWGTEAFF

V gene: TRBV27
D gene: .
clone size: .
J gene: TRBJ2-1
CDR3 DNA: TGTGCCAGCAGTAACCAACTAGCCCATGAGCAGTTCTTC
CDR3 protein: CASSNQLAHEQFF

V gene: TRBV7-7
D gene: TRBD2
clone size: .
J gene: TRBJ2-7
CDR3 DNA: TGTGCCAGCAGCTTAGCGGCGGGGGTTGGTTACGAGCAGTACTTC
CDR3 protein: CASSLAAGVGYEQYF

V gene: TRBV19
D gene: .
clone size: .
J gene: TRBJ1-4
CDR3 DNA: TGTGCCAGTAGTAGCCCGGGAATTGAAAAACTGTTTTTT
CDR3 protein: CASSSPGIEKLFF

V gene: TRBV6-6
D gene: TRBD2
clone size: .
J gene: TRBJ2-1
CDR3 DNA: TGTGCCAGCAGTCGCGGGACTAGCGGTTATAGAAACAATGAGCAGTTCTTC
CDR3 protein: CASSRGTSGYRNNEQFF

V gene: TRBV11-2
D gene: .
clone size: .
J gene: TRBJ2-5
CDR3 DNA: TGTGCCAGCAGCTACGGGGGTGCAGAGACCCAGTACTTC
CDR3 protein: CASSYGGAETQYF

V gene: TRBV9
D gene: TRBD1
clone size: .
J gene: TRBJ2-2
CDR3 DNA: TGTGCCAGCAGCGGTGGGACAGCTTCGAACACCGGGGAGCTGTTTTTT
CDR3 protein: CASSGGTASNTGELFF

V gene: TRBV29-1
D gene: TRBD1
clone size: .
J gene: TRBJ2-1
CDR3 DNA: TGCAGCGTGAGACAGGGCAACAATGAGCAGTTCTTC
CDR3 protein: CSVRQGNNEQFF

V gene: TRBV4-3
D gene: .
clone size: few
J gene: TRBJ1-1
CDR3 DNA: TGCGCCAGCAGCCAAGAAGCGGGGCCAGTCGGGGAAGCTTTCTTT
CDR3 protein: CASSQEAGPVGEAFF

V gene: TRBV6-6
D gene: .
clone size: .
J gene: TRBJ1-6
CDR3 DNA: TGTGCCAGCGGGCCCTGGTATAATTCACCCCTCCACTTT
CDR3 protein: CASGPWYNSPLHF

V gene: TRBV15
D gene: .
clone size: .
J gene: TRBJ1-1
CDR3 DNA: TGTGCCACCAGCAGAGTTGGCGCCCAGGTCGTGAGGGCTGAAGCTTTCTTT
CDR3 protein: CATSRVGAQVVRAEAFF

V gene: TRBV6-1
D gene: TRBD1
clone size: .
J gene: TRBJ1-6
CDR3 DNA: TGTGCCAGCAGTGATTGGACAGGGTACTCACCCCTCCACTTT
CDR3 protein: CASSDWTGYSPLHF

V gene: TRBV5-6
D gene: TRBD1
clone size: .
J gene: TRBJ1-2
CDR3 DNA: TGTGCCAGCAGGTTGGGCGGACGGACAGGGGATAACTATGGCTACACCTTC
CDR3 protein: CASRLGGRTGDNYGYTF

V gene: TRBV11-2
D gene: TRBD1
clone size: .
J gene: TRBJ1-5
CDR3 DNA: TGTGCCAGCAGCCCCCGGACAGGGTTTAGGAATCAGCCCCAGCATTTT
CDR3 protein: CASSPRTGFRNQPQHF

V gene: TRBV27
D gene: .
clone size: .
J gene: TRBJ1-6
CDR3 DNA: TGTGCCAGCAGTCTGAGAGGGTCACCCCTCCACTTT
CDR3 protein: CASSLRGSPLHF

V gene: TRBV18
D gene: .
clone size: .
J gene: TRBJ1-3
CDR3 DNA: TGTGCCAGCTCACCAGATCGGACAGCTGGAAACACCATATATTTT
CDR3 protein: CASSPDRTAGNTIYF